These T cell receptor beta chains were read from a single sample in a study of neurological immune-mediated disorders. Via MiXCR, TCRdb re-called the 5' RACE reads, giving one row per CDR3 protein. The sample carries 20,000 to 25,000 distinct CDR3 sequences, approximately 15% recorded once. Sequenced input: PBMCs. All receptors derive from a female donor with HTLV-1-associated myelopathy (HAM/TSP). CDR3s include the opening cysteine and the closing phenylalanine or tryptophan. Fields, in order: D gene, V gene, J gene, clone size, CDR3 DNA, CDR3 protein. The D gene is left open where the match is weak. Rows may omit the clone size; those that give it use once, few, many or a size class.

D: TRBD1
V: TRBV3-1
J: TRBJ1-2
size: many
DNA: TGTGCCAGCAGCCAATGGGACAGGGAGAAAAGCGGCTACACCTTC
CDR3: CASSQWDREKSGYTF

D: TRBD2
V: TRBV12-3/TRBV12-4
J: TRBJ2-2
size: many
DNA: TGTGCCAGCAGTTTACCCCGAGGACTAGCGGGGAACACCGGGGAGCTGTTTTTT
CDR3: CASSLPRGLAGNTGELFF

D: TRBD1
V: TRBV7-9
J: TRBJ1-2
size: many
DNA: TGTGCCAGCAGCTTAGAGGGACAGTATCTTGGCTACACCTTC
CDR3: CASSLEGQYLGYTF

D: TRBD1
V: TRBV12-5
J: TRBJ1-5
size: many
DNA: TGTGCTAGTGGCCGATCACAGGGGAATAGCAATCAGCCCCAGCATTTT
CDR3: CASGRSQGNSNQPQHF

D: NA
V: TRBV20-1
J: TRBJ1-2
size: NA
DNA: TGCAGTGCTAGAGTCCTAGGTGTAGGCTACACCTTC
CDR3: CSARVLGVGYTF

D: NA
V: TRBV6-2/TRBV6-3
J: TRBJ2-5
size: many
DNA: TGTGCCAGCAGTTACGACAGTCCGCGGGAGACCCAGTACTTC
CDR3: CASSYDSPRETQYF

D: TRBD2
V: TRBV20-1
J: TRBJ2-5
size: many
DNA: TGCAGTGTCAGGTCGGCCAGCGGGGTCCAAGAGACCCAGTACTTC
CDR3: CSVRSASGVQETQYF

D: NA
V: TRBV9
J: TRBJ1-3
size: many
DNA: TGTGCCAGCAGCGTACAAACATCTGGAAACACCATATATTTT
CDR3: CASSVQTSGNTIYF

D: NA
V: TRBV20-1
J: TRBJ1-2
size: many
DNA: TGCAGTGCTAGAATAATAGAGGGCTACACCTTC
CDR3: CSARIIEGYTF

D: NA
V: TRBV21-1
J: TRBJ2-7
size: few
DNA: TGTGCCAGCAGCAAAGAGTTCGGGGGACAGGGGATCTCCTACGAGCAGTACTTC
CDR3: CASSKEFGGQGISYEQYF

D: NA
V: TRBV29-1
J: TRBJ2-1
size: many
DNA: TGCAGCGTTGGACCGACGAGGTACGGGGTTGGGAATGAGCAGTTCTTC
CDR3: CSVGPTRYGVGNEQFF

D: NA
V: TRBV7-9
J: TRBJ2-7
size: few
DNA: TGTGCCAGCAGCCCAGACCCGGGACAAGGCCTCTACGAGCAGTACTTC
CDR3: CASSPDPGQGLYEQYF

D: NA
V: TRBV6-5
J: TRBJ2-1
size: many
DNA: TGTGCCAGCAGTTACTCCGGCGGGGCCATCTACAATGAGCAGTTCTTC
CDR3: CASSYSGGAIYNEQFF

D: NA
V: TRBV20-1
J: TRBJ1-5
size: many
DNA: TGCAGTGCTAGAAATCGAGGCGATATTTCGAGGCCCCAGCATTTT
CDR3: CSARNRGDISRPQHF

D: NA
V: TRBV12-3/TRBV12-4
J: TRBJ2-1
size: many
DNA: TGTGCCAGCAGCCAGGGGGTGGGAGGGCGGAATGAGCAGTTCTTC
CDR3: CASSQGVGGRNEQFF

D: TRBD1
V: TRBV6-2/TRBV6-3
J: TRBJ1-5
size: many
DNA: TGTGCCAGCAGCCCCGGGACAGGGGGTCAGCCCCAGCATTTT
CDR3: CASSPGTGGQPQHF

D: NA
V: TRBV24-1
J: TRBJ2-1
size: medium-sized
DNA: TGTGCCACCAGTGATTCGCGGGTACCTGAGCAGTTCTTC
CDR3: CATSDSRVPEQFF

D: NA
V: TRBV9
J: TRBJ2-7
size: NA
DNA: TGTGCCAGCAGGGCGGCCGACCCCTCCTACGAGCAGTACTTC
CDR3: CASRAADPSYEQYF

D: NA
V: TRBV5-6
J: TRBJ2-5
size: many
DNA: TGTGCCAGCAGCTCCTCTGGGGGAGACCAAGAGACCCAGTACTTC
CDR3: CASSSSGGDQETQYF

D: NA
V: TRBV20-1
J: TRBJ1-6
size: many
DNA: TGCAGTGCCCCCCGTGCAAGACAGGCGTCACCCCTCCACTTT
CDR3: CSAPRARQASPLHF

D: NA
V: TRBV20-1
J: TRBJ2-7
size: medium-sized
DNA: TGCAGTGCTAGTAGGGACCGGGATCCCTACGAGCAGTACTTC
CDR3: CSASRDRDPYEQYF

D: TRBD1
V: TRBV5-6
J: TRBJ2-7
size: NA
DNA: TGTGCCAGCAGCTTGGGGACAGGACACTACGAGCAGTACTTC
CDR3: CASSLGTGHYEQYF

D: NA
V: TRBV20-1
J: TRBJ2-3
size: NA
DNA: TGCAGTGCTTACAGAATAGGGAGATCTACGCAGTATTTT
CDR3: CSAYRIGRSTQYF

D: NA
V: TRBV29-1
J: TRBJ2-1
size: medium-sized
DNA: TGCAGCGGACGACTTAACAATGAGCAGTTCTTC
CDR3: CSGRLNNEQFF

D: NA
V: TRBV28
J: TRBJ2-1
size: many
DNA: TGTGCCAGCATATCCCGGAGCTCCTACAATGAGCAGTTCTTC
CDR3: CASISRSSYNEQFF

D: TRBD1
V: TRBV20-1
J: TRBJ2-5
size: many
DNA: TGCAGTGCCAGGCCAGGGGGAACACAAGAGACCCAGTACTTC
CDR3: CSARPGGTQETQYF

D: TRBD2
V: TRBV6-6
J: TRBJ2-1
size: many
DNA: TGTGCCGCCACCGGGACTAGCGTGGCCAATGAGCAGTTCTTC
CDR3: CAATGTSVANEQFF

D: TRBD2
V: TRBV14
J: TRBJ2-1
size: many
DNA: TGTGCCAGCAGCTTTAGACTAGCGGGATACAATGAGCAGTTCTTC
CDR3: CASSFRLAGYNEQFF

D: TRBD1
V: TRBV10-3
J: TRBJ1-6
size: NA
DNA: TGTGCCATCAGGGGGGGACAGGAGATTTCACCCCTCCACTTT
CDR3: CAIRGGQEISPLHF

D: NA
V: TRBV20-1
J: TRBJ1-2
size: medium-sized
DNA: TGCAGTGCTAGAACCGAGACCAACTATGGCTACACCTTC
CDR3: CSARTETNYGYTF

D: NA
V: TRBV3-1
J: TRBJ1-1
size: many
DNA: TGTGCCAGCAGCCAAGAGTGGACTGAAGCTTTCTTT
CDR3: CASSQEWTEAFF

D: TRBD1
V: TRBV20-1
J: TRBJ2-5
size: many
DNA: TGCAGTGCTAGGGTGCCGGGACAGGGAGGAGGAGAGACCCAGTACTTC
CDR3: CSARVPGQGGGETQYF

D: NA
V: TRBV12-3/TRBV12-4
J: TRBJ2-7
size: once
DNA: TGTGCCAGCAGTCCTGGGACTGGGGGCGAGCAGTACTTC
CDR3: CASSPGTGGEQYF

D: NA
V: TRBV20-1
J: TRBJ1-6
size: many
DNA: TGCAGTGCTAGAGATCTGAAGGGATCAGGCAATTCACCCCTCCACTTT
CDR3: CSARDLKGSGNSPLHF

D: TRBD1
V: TRBV12-3/TRBV12-4
J: TRBJ2-2
size: NA
DNA: TGTGCCAGCAGTTATTACAGGGGAGAATCAACCGGGGAGCTGTTTTTT
CDR3: CASSYYRGESTGELFF

D: TRBD1
V: TRBV29-1
J: TRBJ2-1
size: many
DNA: TGCAGCGTTCACCCTGCCGGGACAGCCTACAATGAGCAGTTCTTC
CDR3: CSVHPAGTAYNEQFF

D: NA
V: TRBV29-1
J: TRBJ1-1
size: many
DNA: TGCAGCGTTGAAGTGGAAAGGGAAGCTTTCTTT
CDR3: CSVEVEREAFF

D: TRBD2
V: TRBV20-1
J: TRBJ2-1
size: many
DNA: TGCAGTGCTAGCAGGGCTCGCGGGGGGGCCGGTGAGCAGTTCTTC
CDR3: CSASRARGGAGEQFF

D: TRBD1
V: TRBV9
J: TRBJ2-1
size: many
DNA: TGTGCCAGCAGCGTAGACAGGGGGCCACCGCAGTTCTTC
CDR3: CASSVDRGPPQFF

D: NA
V: TRBV7-2
J: TRBJ2-1
size: medium-sized
DNA: TGTGCCAGCAGATCTTACAATGAGCAGTTCTTC
CDR3: CASRSYNEQFF

D: NA
V: TRBV20-1
J: TRBJ2-3
size: many
DNA: TGCAGTGCTAAGGGCCCGCTTGCAGATACGCAGTATTTT
CDR3: CSAKGPLADTQYF

D: NA
V: TRBV6-5
J: TRBJ2-7
size: many
DNA: TGTGCCAGCAGTTACCAGGTGGGAGGATACGAGCAGTACTTC
CDR3: CASSYQVGGYEQYF

D: TRBD2
V: TRBV6-5
J: TRBJ2-2
size: many
DNA: TGTGCCAGCAGATACCTAGCGGGAGTGGGCACCGGGGAGCTGTTTTTT
CDR3: CASRYLAGVGTGELFF

D: TRBD2
V: TRBV5-5
J: TRBJ2-2
size: NA
DNA: TGTGCCAGCAGCGCCAATAGCGGGACCGGGGAGCTGTTTTTT
CDR3: CASSANSGTGELFF

D: NA
V: TRBV9
J: TRBJ1-1
size: many
DNA: TGTGCCAGCAGCGTAGCAGGGGCCATGAACACTGAAGCTTTCTTT
CDR3: CASSVAGAMNTEAFF

D: TRBD1
V: TRBV20-1
J: TRBJ2-3
size: few
DNA: TGCAGTGCTCGAGGGGGACAGGGTTTAAGCACAGATACGCAGTATTTT
CDR3: CSARGGQGLSTDTQYF

D: NA
V: TRBV20-1
J: TRBJ1-4
size: medium-sized
DNA: TGCAGTGCTAGGGGCGACAGTAATGAAAAACTGTTTTTT
CDR3: CSARGDSNEKLFF

D: NA
V: TRBV27
J: TRBJ1-6
size: many
DNA: TGTGCCAGCAGTTTACAGGGAAGGCGATCACCCCTCCACTTT
CDR3: CASSLQGRRSPLHF